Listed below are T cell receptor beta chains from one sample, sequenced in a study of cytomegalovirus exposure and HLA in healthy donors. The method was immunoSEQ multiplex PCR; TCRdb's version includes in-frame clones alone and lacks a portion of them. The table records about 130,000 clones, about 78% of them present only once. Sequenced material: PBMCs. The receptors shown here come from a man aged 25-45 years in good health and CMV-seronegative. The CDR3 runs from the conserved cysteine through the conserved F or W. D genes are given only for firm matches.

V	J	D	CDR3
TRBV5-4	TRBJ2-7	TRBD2	CASSLLGLDSNEQYF
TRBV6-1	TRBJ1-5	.	CASQRSGRNQPQHF
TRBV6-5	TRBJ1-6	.	CASSYSRQGNSPLHF
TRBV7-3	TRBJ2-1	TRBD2	CASSSGLAGGPYNEQFF
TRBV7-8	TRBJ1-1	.	CASSLRGGDRTEAFF
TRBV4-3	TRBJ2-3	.	CASSQDRGATPPDTQYF
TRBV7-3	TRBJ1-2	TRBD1	CASSLNRGQGDGYTF
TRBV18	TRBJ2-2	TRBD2	CASSSSGVNTGELFF
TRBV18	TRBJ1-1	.	CASQGWNTEAFF
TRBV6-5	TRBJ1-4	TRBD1	CASSYGQGGGKLFF
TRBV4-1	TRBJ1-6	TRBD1	CASSQGAGGSPLHF
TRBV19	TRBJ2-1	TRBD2	CASSIRLAGGLNEQFF
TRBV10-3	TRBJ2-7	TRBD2	CAISPPTGGSYEQYF
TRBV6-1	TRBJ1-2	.	CASSDSGEWRSYGYTF
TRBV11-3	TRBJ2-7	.	CASSLRCRSSYEQYF
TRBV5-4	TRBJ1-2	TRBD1	CASSSTGGYGYTF
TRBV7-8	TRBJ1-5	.	CASSPRRGTVNQPQHF
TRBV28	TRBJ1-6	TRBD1	CASSPRTGYSSYNSPLHF
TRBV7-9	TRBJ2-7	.	CASSLTVNEQYF
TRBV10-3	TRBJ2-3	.	CAISESIGVSSGLYF
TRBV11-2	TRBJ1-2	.	CASSLVYLSGYTF
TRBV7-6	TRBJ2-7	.	CASSPQGVPKSSYEQYF
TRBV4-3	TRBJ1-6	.	CASSQDGRESPLHF
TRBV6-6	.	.	CASSNYEQYF
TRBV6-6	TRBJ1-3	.	CASSSVGHDTGNTIYF
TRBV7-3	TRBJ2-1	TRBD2	CASSTGRTSGGIGQFF
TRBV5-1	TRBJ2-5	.	CASSLLTDQETQYF
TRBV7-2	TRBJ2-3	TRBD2	CASSTGGGYTDTQYF
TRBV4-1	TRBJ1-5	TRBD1	CASSQVVIQGASNQPQHF
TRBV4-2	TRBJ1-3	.	CASSQERGRRSGNTIYF
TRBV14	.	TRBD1	CASRRTGVGEQYF
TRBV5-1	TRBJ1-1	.	CASSWDKTGLNTEAFF
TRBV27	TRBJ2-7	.	CASSGGGRQYF
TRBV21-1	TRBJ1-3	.	CASFRGLTGNTIYF
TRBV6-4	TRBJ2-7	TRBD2	CASKLSGGLHYEQYF
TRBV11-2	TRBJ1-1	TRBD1	CASSLTGDDTEAFF
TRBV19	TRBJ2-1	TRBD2	CASSIDGPAGGDNEQFF
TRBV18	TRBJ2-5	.	CASSPQAGFQETQYF
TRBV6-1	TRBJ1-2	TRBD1	CASRSPDRGAYGYTF
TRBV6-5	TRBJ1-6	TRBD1	CASSLGQGLFSPLHF
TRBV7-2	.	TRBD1	CASSQGGQSSYEQYF
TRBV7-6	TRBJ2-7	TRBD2	CASSSLLAGGPYEQYF
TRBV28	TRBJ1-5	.	CASRTTRDGGFSAQHF
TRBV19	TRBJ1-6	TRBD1	CASSLWTGGNSPLHF
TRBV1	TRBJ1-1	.	CTSSQDGTPEAFF
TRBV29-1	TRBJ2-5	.	CSVEAGQGETQYF
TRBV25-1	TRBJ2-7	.	CASSEHRVNGYEQYF
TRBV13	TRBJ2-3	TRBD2	CASSLRAGGLTDTQYF
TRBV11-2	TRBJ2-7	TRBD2	CASSSGLAASYEQYF
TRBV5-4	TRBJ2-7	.	CASSLEGWNVYEQYF
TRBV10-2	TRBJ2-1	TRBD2	CASSGNLLAGGPEFF